This T cell receptor (beta chain) was found in a study of regulatory T cells in long-lasting Graves disease. Time point noted: persistent/refractory GD, antithyroid drugs over 5 years with positive TRAb. After RNA was extracted from PBMCs, the TCR library was made from it. The germline V and J ends were trimmed by 4 bases and 4 bases, with 16 bases remaining between them. Germline V gives CDR1 LNHDA, CDR2 SQIVND (reference sequence). CDR3 length equals 15 residues. Arm-PCR of CDR3 regions with iRepertoire HTBI primers generated TCR beta libraries. In the original analysis: Spanning all samples, the identified segments comprised roughly 66 TRBV and around 15 TRBJ. TCRdb reanalysed the multiplex PCR reads using MiXCR and keeps one entry per CDR3 protein. Clone size and V and J calls follow TCRdb, not the original study. The table includes about 470,000 distinct CDR3 sequences, roughly a fifth detected once.

The sequenced sample was peripheral blood mononuclear cells (PBMCs), obtained when the disease was refractory, from a patient treated with antithyroid drugs. This clonotype originated in a female donor with Graves disease. The chain joins TRBV19 to TRBJ1-2, with unresolved D. The CDR3 loop is CASSNQEADFYGYTF. The CDR3 DNA sequence: TGTGCCAGTAGTAATCAGGAGGCAGATTTCTATGGCTACACCTTC.